These 13 T cell receptor beta chains came from one sample sequenced in a study of control samples from healthy donors and cancer patients. The repertoire was sequenced with immunoSEQ multiplex PCR; TCRdb's copy has only in-frame clones and lacks some. The data contain about 130,000 clones, roughly 90% of them singletons. Input material: blood. The receptor set was obtained from a man aged 18 to 30 in good health.

The rearrangement links TRBV6-4 to TRBJ2-1; 13 positions agree with TRBD2. J gave up 8 bases and V 3 bases, and 1 base lay outside the gene matches. This CDR3 spans 14 amino acids. Germline values: CDR1 MRHNA, CDR2 SNTAGT. CDR3 nucleotides: TGTGCCAGCAGTGAAACTAGCGGGAGGGATGAGCAGTTCTTC. Its protein is CASSETSGRDEQFF.

V usage is TRBV12-3 or TRBV12-4 and J usage is TRBJ1-6; D possibly corresponds to TRBD1 (6 bases). The CDR3 sequence is 11 residues long. Trimming removed 4 bases from V and 16 bases from J, with 11 bases in between. The CDR3 protein is CASSSTGSLHF. The CDR3 DNA is TGTGCCAGCAGTTCTACAGGGTCGCTCCACTTT.

The chain recombines TRBV25-1 with TRBJ1-6, with D maybe TRBD1 (6 bases). Germline V gene sequence: CDR1 MGHDK, CDR2 SYGVNS. This CDR3 is built from 15 residues. With 11 bases removed from V and 6 bases from J, the gap between germline ends came to 20 bases. The CDR3 DNA reads as TGTGCCCGCCCGCTAGGGGGTATAAGTAATTCACCCCTCCACTTT. It is translated as CARPLGGISNSPLHF.

The genes are TRBV7-3 and TRBJ2-1; the match to TRBD2 covers 11 bases. The CDR3 consists of 18 residues. Germline V lookup: CDR1 SGHTA, CDR2 FQGTGA. With 2 bases clipped from V and 6 bases from J, the junction kept 12 bases outside the gene matches. CDR3: CASSLVSSGRATGNEQFF. For the CDR3, the DNA is TGTGCCAGCAGCTTAGTTAGTAGCGGGAGGGCCACTGGCAATGAGCAGTTCTTC.

The chain carries TRBV9 and TRBJ2-3; either TRBD1 or TRBD2 may supply D (5 bases each). Between the trimmed V and J ends, which lost 4 bases and 7 bases, there was a span of 13 bases. This CDR3 has 13 residues. Germline V CDR1 and CDR2: SGDLS, YYNGEE. The CDR3 bases are TGTGCCAGCAGCAGACCGGGACCTAATACGCAGTATTTT. Its protein is CASSRPGPNTQYF.

This clone came up a few times. The chain employs TRBV7-9 and TRBJ2-1; a possible D gene is TRBD2 (6 bases). Germline V gene lookup returns CDR1 SEHNR and CDR2 FQNEAQ (reference sequence). Trimming left V 5 bases short and J 5 bases short, with 16 bases between. The CDR3 contains 15 residues. CDR3 residues: CASSPYRDLNNEQFF. In DNA, the CDR3 is TGTGCCAGCAGCCCATACCGGGACTTGAACAATGAGCAGTTCTTC.

In nucleotides, the CDR3 is TGTGCCACCAGCAGAGGGGGGACAGTCGATTCGGGCTACACCTTC. It encodes CATSRGGTVDSGYTF. The chain carries TRBV15 and TRBJ1-2; 7 bases are a match to TRBD1. V dropped 1 base and J dropped 8; count of bases not matched to a gene: 10. The V gene's germline CDR1 is LNHNV and CDR2 YYDKDF (reference sequence). The CDR3 is 15 residues long.

This chain uses TRBV4-1 with TRBJ1-1; TRBD1 agrees at 9 bases. With V trimmed by 0 bases and J by 8 bases, 7 bases remained unmatched. Germline loops: CDR1 MGHRA, CDR2 YSYEKL. The CDR3 consists of 15 residues. The CDR3 DNA follows: TGCGCCAGCAGCCAAGACCAACTAGGACAGGGGGAAGCTTTCTTT. Translation: CASSQDQLGQGEAFF.

The V gene is TRBV30, the J gene TRBJ1-2, with 8 bases aligning to TRBD1. CDR1 and CDR2 (germline): GTSNPN, SVGIG (reference sequence). CDR3 length: 15 residues. With V trimmed by 3 bases and J by 3 bases, 9 bases remained unmatched. The CDR3 bases are TGTGCCTGGAGGTTGCCAGGGGGCGTTGACTATGGCTACACCTTC. Translated, it gives CAWRLPGGVDYGYTF.

By share, this clone counts as medium-sized (0.01 to 0.1%). V is TRBV5-8 and J is TRBJ2-3; 10 positions match TRBD2. Trimming removed 0 bases from V and 4 bases from J; junction bases left unmatched: 5. The CDR3 runs 16 residues. CDR1 is SGHTS, CDR2 YDEGEE, per germline. CDR3 bases: TGTGCCAGCAGCTTGGGTCTAGCGGGAGACCCAGATACGCAGTATTTT. It encodes CASSLGLAGDPDTQYF. The whole variable domain, filled in from reference TRBV5-8 and TRBJ2-3, reads EAGVTQSPTHLIKTRGQQATLRCSPISGHTSVYWYQQALGLGLQFLLWYDEGEERNRGNFPPRFSGRQFPNYSSELNVNALELEDSALYLCASSLGLAGDPDTQYFGPGTRLTVL.

The chain links TRBV30 to TRBJ2-4, with 7 bases identical to TRBD1. J lost 3 bases, V lost 4 bases, and 12 bases had no gene match. The germline V gene has CDR1 GTSNPN and CDR2 SVGIG (reference sequence). The CDR3 covers 16 residues. As DNA, the CDR3 is TGTGCCTGGACGAGCGACAGGGTGTTTAGCAAAAACATTCAGTACTTC. Translated: CAWTSDRVFSKNIQYF.

The rearrangement uses TRBV7-8 and TRBJ2-7, with 8 bases identical to TRBD1. CDR3 length: 15 amino acids. Trimming at V came to 5 bases and at J to 4 bases, leaving 10 bases not matched to a gene. The germline V gene has CDR1 SGHVS and CDR2 FQNEAQ. The CDR3 protein is CASSTIQGARYEQYF. In DNA form, the CDR3 reads TGTGCCAGCAGCACAATTCAGGGGGCTCGGTACGAGCAGTACTTC.

The chain links TRBV6-5 to TRBJ2-3, with a possible D match to TRBD2 (7 bases). The CDR3 covers 15 residues. Germline CDR1 reads MNHEY; CDR2 reads SVGAGI. Trimming cost V 2 bases and J 3 bases, with 12 bases left between them. The CDR3 DNA is TGTGCCAGCAGTTACGGGAAGGGGGGGACAGATACGCAGTATTTT. Translating gives CASSYGKGGTDTQYF.